The subject of this entry is one TCR beta chain. What it recognizes is unknown. The CDR3 is 15 residues long. Looked up from germline, CDR1 is MGHRA and CDR2 is YSYEKL. Every single donor had a roughly 2.5 ml blood sample drawn. No T cells were sorted before total RNA was taken from whole blood. The record originates from a study of monozygotic twins with inflammatory bowel disease. Notes on the study in general: Repertoire similarity did not differ between concordant and discordant twins, possibly owing to limited power.

cDNA for each sample came from eight separate reactions. TCRdb reprocessed the 5' RACE reads, keeping one entry per CDR3 protein, no DNA. This table lists 140,000 to 150,000 distinct CDR3 sequences. The sample consisted of blood. The chain carries TRBV4-1 and TRBJ2-2. The clonotype was recovered from a human donor with ulcerative colitis or Crohn's disease, or a healthy co-twin of an affected twin (not recorded which). CDR3 loop: CASSPASGSTGELFF.